Following are 26 T cell receptor beta chains from one sample sequenced in a study of blood T cells in healthy people across ages. PCR was performed a second time for about 7 to 11 cycles using a sample-barcoded 5' primer and a J-beta primer mix. TCRdb processed the 5' RACE reads anew with MiXCR; each CDR3 protein has one entry. The profile shows roughly 700,000 distinct CDR3 sequences, approximately 31% of them singletons. The sequenced material came from blood. These receptors came from a woman aged 80 or over in good health.

This clonotype was counted many times. The chain employs TRBV20-1 and TRBJ2-7; 10 bases are a match to TRBD1. CDR1 is DFQATT and CDR2 is SNEGSKA in the germline V gene (reference sequence). J was trimmed by 5 bases and V by 6 bases; bases with no gene match: 7. The CDR3 extends over 13 amino acids. CDR3: CSAAPTGGNEQYF. CDR3 sequence (DNA): TGCAGTGCAGCCCCGACAGGGGGCAACGAGCAGTACTTC.

This clonotype was recorded at least ten times. Possible read error: a much larger clone is one base away. This sequence joins TRBV7-2 and TRBJ2-5, with 7 bases identical to TRBD1. This CDR3 comprises 14 residues. The germline gives CDR1 SGHTA, CDR2 FQGNSA. Trimming at V came to 4 bases and at J to 2 bases, leaving 4 bases not matched to a gene. CDR3 in amino acids: CASSCGTVQETQYF. CDR3 sequence (DNA): TGTGCCAGCAGCTGTGGGACAGTTCAAGAGACCCAGTACTTC.

This clonotype was recorded many times. A much larger clone sits a single nucleotide away, making a read error possible. This chain links TRBV7-3 with TRBJ2-5, with D possibly matching TRBD2 (6 bases). Per the germline V gene, CDR1 is SGHTA and CDR2 is FQGTGA. The CDR3 extends over 14 amino acids. V was pared by 4 bases and J by 11 bases, with 20 bases between. CDR3 in amino acids: CASSSLGGVNEQYF. CDR3 DNA sequence: TGTGCCAGCAGCTCATTAGGAGGGGTAAATGAGCAGTACTTC.

This sequence joins TRBV28 and TRBJ2-5; tentative D call: TRBD2 (5 bases). CDR1 MDHEN and CDR2 SYDVKM come from the germline V gene. The V and J ends lost 7 bases and 7 bases respectively, with 19 bases between them. The CDR3 is made up of 14 amino acids. The CDR3 spells CASNAGVVYGTQYF. The CDR3 DNA sequence: TGTGCCAGCAACGCGGGCGTCGTTTACGGGACCCAGTACTTC.

The rearrangement joins TRBV3-1 to TRBJ1-2; 8 bases line up with TRBD1. The length of the CDR3 is 15 residues. Germline values: CDR1 LGHDT, CDR2 YNNKEL (reference sequence). The V gene end was trimmed by 4 bases and the J gene end by 4 bases; junction bases not matched to a gene: 8. This chain's CDR3 is CASSRLSTGGYGYTF. The DNA of the CDR3 is TGTGCCAGCAGCCGACTTAGCACAGGGGGCTATGGCTACACCTTC.

The CDR3 reads CSARVPGFPDTQYF. In nucleotides, the CDR3 is TGCAGTGCTAGAGTCCCAGGGTTCCCAGATACGCAGTATTTT. The gene calls are TRBV20-1 and TRBJ2-3, with D possibly TRBD1 on 5 matching bases. The CDR3 spans 14 residues. V lost 1 base to trimming and J lost 4 bases, with 12 bases between them. CDR1 DFQATT and CDR2 SNEGSKA come from the germline V gene (reference sequence).

In this sample, this clonotype turned up a few times. The chain employs TRBV20-1 and TRBJ2-5; the match to TRBD1 covers 9 bases. CDR3 length equals 13 residues. Trimming removed 3 bases from V and 3 bases from J; junction bases left unmatched: 2. Germline CDR1 DFQATT, CDR2 SNEGSKA (reference sequence). In DNA form, the CDR3 reads TGCAGTGCTAGGGGACAGGGTGAAGAGACCCAGTACTTC. Amino acid sequence: CSARGQGEETQYF.

The rearrangement joins TRBV5-1 to TRBJ2-2; 9 bases map to TRBD2. CDR1 is SGHRS, CDR2 YFSETQ, per germline. V trimming: 7 bases; J trimming: 0 bases; junction bases outside the gene matches: 10. The length of the CDR3 is 17 residues. CDR3 in DNA: TGCGCCAGCGAAAGGGTAGCGGGGGTAACGAACACCGGGGAGCTGTTTTTT. Protein product: CASERVAGVTNTGELFF.

This clonotype was observed at least ten times. The chain combines TRBV27 with TRBJ1-2; 10 positions match TRBD1. V lost 8 bases to trimming and J lost 8 bases; unmatched junction nucleotides: 11. Per germline, CDR1 MNHEY and CDR2 SMNVEV (reference sequence). The length of the CDR3 is 14 residues. This CDR3 reads CASGGGRTGGGYTF. The DNA of the CDR3 is TGTGCCAGCGGCGGGGGTCGGACAGGGGGAGGCTACACCTTC.

This clonotype came up a few times. This chain links TRBV15 with TRBJ1-4; maybe TRBD1 (5 bases). Trimming cost V 0 bases and J 1 base, with 18 bases left between them. This CDR3 is built from 19 residues. The germline V gene has CDR1 LNHNV and CDR2 YYDKDF (reference sequence). CDR3 bases: TGTGCCACCAGCAGAGATCTGGGCAGGGCGGGAGGAACTAATGAAAAACTGTTTTTT. Protein product: CATSRDLGRAGGTNEKLFF.

This clonotype was seen repeatedly, ten times or more. The V and J genes are TRBV6-6 and TRBJ2-7; D not resolved. Germline V gives CDR1 MNHNY, CDR2 SVGAGI (reference sequence). This CDR3 is 11 amino acids long. With 6 bases removed from V and 7 bases from J, the gap between germline ends came to 10 bases. CDR3 sequence: CASSLQVEQYF. The CDR3 DNA sequence: TGTGCCAGCAGCCTCCAGGTGGAGCAGTACTTC.

This clonotype came up many times. The rearrangement joins TRBV18 to TRBJ2-6; 8 bases line up with TRBD1. The CDR3 totals 18 residues. The V gene end was trimmed by 2 bases and the J gene end by 0 bases; junction bases not matched to a gene: 6. Germline V gene lookup returns CDR1 KGHSH and CDR2 LQKENI. CDR3 amino acids: CASSPLGTGGSGANVLTF. For the CDR3, the DNA is TGTGCCAGCTCACCATTAGGGACAGGCGGCTCTGGGGCCAACGTCCTGACTTTC.

This clonotype occurred a few times. The V gene is TRBV30, the J gene TRBJ2-5, with 10 bases identical to TRBD1. The CDR3 covers 14 residues. With 3 bases clipped from V and 5 bases from J, the junction kept 6 bases outside the gene matches. Germline V gene sequence: CDR1 GTSNPN, CDR2 SVGIG (reference sequence). CDR3 DNA: TGTGCCTGGAGCCAACGGACAGGGGGGGAGACCCAGTACTTC. Encoded protein: CAWSQRTGGETQYF.

This clonotype appeared many times. The V call is TRBV4-3, the J call TRBJ2-1; TRBD2 matches at 8 bases. Germline CDR1 LGHNA, CDR2 YSLEER. The V gene end was trimmed by 0 bases and the J gene end by 5 bases; junction bases not matched to a gene: 6. The CDR3 has 16 residues. CDR3 loop: CASSQDAAGGNNEQFF. The CDR3 coding sequence is TGCGCCAGCAGCCAAGATGCGGCGGGGGGCAACAATGAGCAGTTCTTC.

This clonotype was counted a few times. Just one base apart from a much larger clone, this may be a read error. This sequence joins TRBV12-3 or TRBV12-4 and TRBJ2-1; D is unresolved. The J call may be mistaken, given a closer DNA end match to TRBJ2-7. CDR3 size: 17 residues. The CDR3 loop reads CASSFSSRVLTYNEQYF. Here the CDR3 DNA reads TGTGCCAGCAGTTTTTCATCTCGGGTGTTAACTTACAATGAGCAGTACTTC.

The table lists this clonotype with many counts. DNA for the CDR3: TGTGCCAGCAGCTTGTTTTCATTAAGCACAGATACGCAGTATTTT. This translates into CASSLFSLSTDTQYF. The rearrangement uses TRBV5-5 and TRBJ2-3; D is ambiguous. The CDR3 contains 15 residues. The V end was cut by 1 base, the J end by 0 bases, with 9 bases between. CDR1 and CDR2 (germline): SGHKS, YYEKEE (reference sequence).

This clonotype came up many times. The V gene is TRBV11-1, the J gene TRBJ2-7; TRBD1 matches 10 bases. The CDR3 sequence is 16 residues long. V lost 2 bases and J lost 5; bases outside the gene matches: 9. The V gene's germline CDR1 is SGHAT and CDR2 FQDESV (reference sequence). For the CDR3, the DNA is TGTGCCAGCAGCTTAAGAGGGGGACAGGGGATCCACGAGCAGTACTTC. Translation: CASSLRGGQGIHEQYF.

This clonotype has a count of ten or more. The chain links TRBV29-1 to TRBJ2-1; TRBD1 agrees at 7 bases. CDR3 size: 17 residues. Germline values: CDR1 SQVTM, CDR2 ANQGSEA. The junction had 9 bases not matched to a gene; V was cut back by 1 base and J by 0 bases. The CDR3 here is CSVEASTGLGSYNEQFF. The CDR3 DNA sequence: TGCAGCGTTGAAGCCTCGACAGGGCTGGGCTCCTACAATGAGCAGTTCTTC.

This clonotype was seen more than once but under ten times. A single base separates this from a much larger clone, so it may be a read error. This rearrangement joins TRBV7-8 to TRBJ2-7, with TRBD1 identical over 8 bases. This CDR3 is built from 15 residues. Germline CDR1 SGHVS, CDR2 FQNEAQ. V gave up 5 bases and J gave up 3 bases; unmatched junction bases: 9. DNA for the CDR3: TGTGCCAGCAGCACCGTGACAGGGGTAGGCTACGAGCAGTACTTC. Its protein is CASSTVTGVGYEQYF.

This clonotype occurred a few times. A read error may be the cause here, since a much bigger clone is one base away. This chain links TRBV20-1 with TRBJ2-7; 10 nucleotides agree with TRBD2. V lost 6 bases and J lost 7; bases outside the gene matches: 12. CDR3 size: 14 residues. The germline V gene has CDR1 DFQATT and CDR2 SNEGSKA (reference sequence). This CDR3 reads CSANDQRGGGEQYF. The CDR3 nucleotides read TGCAGTGCCAACGACCAGCGGGGGGGCGGGGAGCAGTACTTC.

This clonotype has a count of ten or more. The rearrangement joins TRBV12-3 or TRBV12-4 to TRBJ2-1, with D possibly TRBD2 on 7 matching bases. This CDR3 is built from 16 residues. The germline V and J ends were trimmed by 6 bases and 4 bases, with 19 bases remaining between them. Written as DNA, the CDR3 is TGTGCCAGCAGACCCGGAAGGGGGGGGGGATACAATGAGCAGTTCTTC. It codes for CASRPGRGGGYNEQFF.

CDR3 region: CASSQEPLAGPYNEQYF. CDR3 in DNA: TGTGCCAGCAGCCAAGAGCCACTAGCGGGGCCCTACAATGAGCAGTACTTC. V is TRBV3-1 and J is TRBJ2-1, with 10 bases matching TRBD2. The J call is doubtful: the DNA matches TRBJ2-7 better. The CDR3 has 17 residues. Germline CDR1 is LGHDT and CDR2 is YNNKEL (reference sequence).

The V gene is TRBV6-1, the J gene TRBJ1-1; possibly TRBD1 for D (6 bases). Germline CDR1 and CDR2: MNHNS and SASEGT. V dropped 1 base and J dropped 6 bases, with 12 bases sitting between them. CDR3 length: 14 residues. The chain's CDR3 is CASSEGWGGAEAFF. The CDR3 DNA follows: TGTGCCAGCAGTGAAGGTTGGGGGGGCGCTGAAGCTTTCTTT.

In regard to this clonotype: One end of the junction fails to match germline, which may point to a read error. J is TRBJ1-5 and V is TRBV5-1, with D perhaps matching TRBD1 (5 bases). Germline V gives CDR1 SGHRS, CDR2 YFSETQ. The length of the CDR3 is 14 residues. The CDR3 loop reads CTSSLGDGNQPQHF. The CDR3 nucleotides are TGCACCAGCAGCCTCGGGGACGGGAATCAGCCCCAGCATTTT.

The sample holds many counts of this clonotype. The chain is built from TRBV7-3 and TRBJ1-6; a possible D gene is TRBD1 (5 bases). Germline CDR1 is SGHTA and CDR2 is FQGTGA. The CDR3 has 15 amino acids. V dropped 5 bases and J dropped 1 base, with 9 bases sitting between them. The CDR3 here is CASSVDSSYNSPLHF. In DNA form, the CDR3 reads TGTGCCAGCAGCGTCGACAGTTCCTATAATTCACCCCTCCACTTT.

This clonotype was detected many times. At one end the junction does not follow the germline gene, possibly because of a read error. The genes are TRBV7-7 and TRBJ2-1; TRBD1 matches 9 bases. Germline loops: CDR1 SSHAT, CDR2 FNYEAQ (reference sequence). The CDR3 spans 14 residues. CDR3 residues: CASSLQGAMNEQFF. The CDR3, as DNA: TGTGCTAGCAGCTTACAGGGGGCGATGAATGAGCAGTTCTTC.